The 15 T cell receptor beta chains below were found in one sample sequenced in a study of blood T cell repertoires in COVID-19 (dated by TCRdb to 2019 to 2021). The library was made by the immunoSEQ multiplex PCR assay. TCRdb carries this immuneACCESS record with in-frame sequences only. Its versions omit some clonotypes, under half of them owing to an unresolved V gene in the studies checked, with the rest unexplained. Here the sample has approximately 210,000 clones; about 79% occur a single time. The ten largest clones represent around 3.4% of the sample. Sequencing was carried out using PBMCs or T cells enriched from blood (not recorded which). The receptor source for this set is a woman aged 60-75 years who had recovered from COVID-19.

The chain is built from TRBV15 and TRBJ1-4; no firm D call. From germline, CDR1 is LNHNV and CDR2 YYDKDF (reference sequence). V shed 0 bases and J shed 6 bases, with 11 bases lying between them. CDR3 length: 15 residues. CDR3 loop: CATSRDSGSYEKLFF. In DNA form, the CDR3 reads TGTGCCACCAGCAGAGATAGTGGGAGTTATGAAAAACTGTTTTTT.

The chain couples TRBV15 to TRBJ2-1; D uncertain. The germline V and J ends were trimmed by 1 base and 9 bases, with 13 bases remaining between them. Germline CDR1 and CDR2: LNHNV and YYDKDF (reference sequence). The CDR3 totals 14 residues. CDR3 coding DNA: TGTGCCACCAGCAGAGTAAGAGGAGTTCGTGAGCAGTTCTTC. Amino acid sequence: CATSRVRGVREQFF.

CDR3 region: CASSQNLDRNTEAFF. DNA of the CDR3: TGTGCCAGCAGCCAAAACCTAGACAGGAACACTGAAGCTTTCTTT. The chain recombines TRBV5-5 with TRBJ1-1; a weak D match, TRBD1 (5 bases). The CDR3 runs 15 residues. Germline V gene sequence: CDR1 SGHKS, CDR2 YYEKEE (reference sequence). Trimming left V 4 bases short and J 1 base short, with 14 bases between.

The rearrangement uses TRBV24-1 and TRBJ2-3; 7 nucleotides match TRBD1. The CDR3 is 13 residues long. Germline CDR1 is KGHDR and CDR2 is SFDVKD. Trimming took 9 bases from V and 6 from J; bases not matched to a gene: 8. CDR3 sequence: CATGIQGGDTQYF. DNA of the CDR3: TGTGCCACCGGGATCCAAGGGGGCGATACGCAGTATTTT.

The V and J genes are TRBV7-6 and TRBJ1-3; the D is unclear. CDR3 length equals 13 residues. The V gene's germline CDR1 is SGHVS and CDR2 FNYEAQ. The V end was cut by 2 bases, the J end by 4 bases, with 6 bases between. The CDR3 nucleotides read TGTGCCAGCAGCTTACCAGGAGGAAACACCATATATTTT. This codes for CASSLPGGNTIYF.

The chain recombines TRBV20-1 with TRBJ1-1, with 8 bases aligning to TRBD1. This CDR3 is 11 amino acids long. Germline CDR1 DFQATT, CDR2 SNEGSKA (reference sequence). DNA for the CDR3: TGCAGCGGACAGGGGAACACTGAAGCTTTCTTT. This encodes CSGQGNTEAFF.

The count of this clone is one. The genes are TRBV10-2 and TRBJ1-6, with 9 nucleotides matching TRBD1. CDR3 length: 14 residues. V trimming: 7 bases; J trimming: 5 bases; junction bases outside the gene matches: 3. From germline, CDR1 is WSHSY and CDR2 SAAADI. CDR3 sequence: CASKRTGDNSPLHF. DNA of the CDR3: TGCGCCAGCAAACGGACAGGGGATAATTCACCCCTCCACTTT.

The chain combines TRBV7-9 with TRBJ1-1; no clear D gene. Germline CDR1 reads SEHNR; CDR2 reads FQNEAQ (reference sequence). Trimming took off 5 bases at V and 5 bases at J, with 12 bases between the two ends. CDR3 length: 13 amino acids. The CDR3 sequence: CASSPAGKTEAFF. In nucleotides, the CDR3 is TGTGCCAGCAGCCCCGCGGGGAAAACTGAAGCTTTCTTT.

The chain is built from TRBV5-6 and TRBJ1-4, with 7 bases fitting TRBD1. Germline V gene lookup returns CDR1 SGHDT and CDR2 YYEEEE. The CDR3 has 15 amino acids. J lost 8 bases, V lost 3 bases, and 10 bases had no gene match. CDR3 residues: CASSSLITGEEKLFF. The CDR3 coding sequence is TGTGCCAGCAGCTCACTAATTACAGGGGAAGAAAAACTGTTTTTT.

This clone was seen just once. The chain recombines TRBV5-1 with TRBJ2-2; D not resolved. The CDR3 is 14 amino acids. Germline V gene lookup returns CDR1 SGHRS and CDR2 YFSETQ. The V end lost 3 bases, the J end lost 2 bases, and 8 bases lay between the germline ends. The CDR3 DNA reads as TGCGCCAGCAGCTCCGACACCAACACCGGGGAGCTGTTTTTT. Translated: CASSSDTNTGELFF.

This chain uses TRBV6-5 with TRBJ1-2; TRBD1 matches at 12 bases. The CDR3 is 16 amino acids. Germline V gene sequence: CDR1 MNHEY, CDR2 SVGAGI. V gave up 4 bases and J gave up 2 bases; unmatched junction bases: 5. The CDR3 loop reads CASSFGTGGANYGYTF. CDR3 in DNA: TGTGCCAGCAGTTTCGGGACAGGGGGCGCGAACTATGGCTACACCTTC.

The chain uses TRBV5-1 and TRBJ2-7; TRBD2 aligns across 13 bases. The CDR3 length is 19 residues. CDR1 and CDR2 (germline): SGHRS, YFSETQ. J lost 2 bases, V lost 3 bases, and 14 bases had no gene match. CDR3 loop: CASSWAPGLAGPMAYEQYF. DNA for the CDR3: TGCGCCAGCAGCTGGGCACCGGGACTAGCGGGGCCCATGGCCTACGAGCAGTACTTC.

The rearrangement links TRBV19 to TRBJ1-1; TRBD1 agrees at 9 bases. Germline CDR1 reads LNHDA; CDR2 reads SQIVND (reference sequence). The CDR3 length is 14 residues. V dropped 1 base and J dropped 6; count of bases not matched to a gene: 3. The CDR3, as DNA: TGTGCCAGTAGTATAGGGAGGACAGGGGCTGAAGCTTTCTTT. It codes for CASSIGRTGAEAFF.

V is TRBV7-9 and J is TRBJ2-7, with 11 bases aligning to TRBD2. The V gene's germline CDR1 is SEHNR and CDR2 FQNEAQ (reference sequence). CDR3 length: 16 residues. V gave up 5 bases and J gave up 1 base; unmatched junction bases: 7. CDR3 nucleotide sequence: TGTGCCAGCAGCCCGTGGACTAGCGGGTGGTCCTACGAGCAGTACTTC. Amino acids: CASSPWTSGWSYEQYF.

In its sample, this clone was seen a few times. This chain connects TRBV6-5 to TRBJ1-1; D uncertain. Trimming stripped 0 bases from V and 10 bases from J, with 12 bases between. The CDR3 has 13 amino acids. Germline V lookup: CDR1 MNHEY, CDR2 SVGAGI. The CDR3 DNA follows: TGTGCCAGCAGTTACTCCCCGACCGAGGGAGCTTTCTTT. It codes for CASSYSPTEGAFF.